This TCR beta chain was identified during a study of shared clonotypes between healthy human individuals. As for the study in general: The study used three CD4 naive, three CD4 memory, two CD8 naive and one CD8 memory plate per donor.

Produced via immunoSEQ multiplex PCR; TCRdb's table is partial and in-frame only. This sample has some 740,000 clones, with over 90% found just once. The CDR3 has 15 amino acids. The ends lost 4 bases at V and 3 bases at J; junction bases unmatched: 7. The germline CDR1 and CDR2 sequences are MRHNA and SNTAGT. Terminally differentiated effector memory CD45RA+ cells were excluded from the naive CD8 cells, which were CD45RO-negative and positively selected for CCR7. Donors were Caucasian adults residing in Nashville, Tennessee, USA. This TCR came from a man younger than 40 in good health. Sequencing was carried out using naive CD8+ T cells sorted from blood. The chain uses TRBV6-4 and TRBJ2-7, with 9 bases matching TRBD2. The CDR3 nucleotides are TGTGCCAGCAGTGTTCAGGCTAGCGGGGACTACGAGCAGTACTTC. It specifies CASSVQASGDYEQYF.